The rows below give T cell receptor beta chains drawn from one sample of a study of molecular identifiers for immune sequencing clone quantification. One entry per CDR3 protein results from TCRdb running MiXCR on the PCR reads. The repertoire holds more than 60,000 distinct CDR3 sequences, around a sixth seen once, with over 1.2% in the top ten. Sequenced sample: naive CD8+ T cells from blood, with Jurkat cell RNA spiked in. All receptors derive from a human donor in good health. Some libraries in this study had Jurkat cell RNA spiked in. CDR3s include the opening cysteine and the closing phenylalanine or tryptophan. D genes are given only for firm matches. Clone size, where shown, is once, few, many, or a class for clones that have expanded.

len | abundance | j_gene | d_gene | v_gene | CDR3nt | CDR3aa
13 | . | TRBJ2-1 | . | TRBV19 | TGTGCCAGTAGTATAGCTGGGCGGGGTGAGCAGTTCTTC | CASSIAGRGEQFF
15 | many | TRBJ1-1 | TRBD1 | TRBV29-1 | TGCAGCGTTGAAGACCAAAGGACAGGGCTTAATGAAGCTTTCTTT | CSVEDQRTGLNEAFF
14 | many | TRBJ2-3 | . | TRBV6-5 | TGTGCCAGCAGTTGGCTAGCGAGCACAGATACGCAGTATTTT | CASSWLASTDTQYF
18 | . | TRBJ2-7 | TRBD1 | TRBV7-9 | TGTGCCAGCAGCCCCTATCCGGGACAGGGATCAGGGTCCTACGAGCAGTACTTC | CASSPYPGQGSGSYEQYF
16 | many | TRBJ1-5 | . | TRBV19 | TGTGCCACCAGCGAAGTCGCCCCTTATAGCAATCAGCCCCAGCATTTT | CATSEVAPYSNQPQHF
13 | many | TRBJ2-7 | . | TRBV12-3/TRBV12-4 | TGTGCCAGCCGTGAGGGGCCGGTAAGCGAGCAGTACTTC | CASREGPVSEQYF
18 | few | TRBJ2-2 | TRBD2 | TRBV12-3/TRBV12-4 | TGTGCCAGCAGTCCAGAGGGACTAGTGGGAGAAATCACCGGGGAGCTGTTTTTT | CASSPEGLVGEITGELFF
15 | many | TRBJ2-1 | . | TRBV7-8 | TGTGCCAGCAGCATTGGTCCAGGGGAGTACAATGAGCAGTTCTTC | CASSIGPGEYNEQFF
14 | few | TRBJ1-2 | . | TRBV6-5 | TGTGCCAGCAGTTACTCGAACAATAACTATGGCTACACCTTC | CASSYSNNNYGYTF
16 | . | TRBJ1-3 | . | TRBV27 | TGTGCCAGCAGCTTGACAGGAGACCTCTCTGGAAACACCATATATTTT | CASSLTGDLSGNTIYF
21 | few | TRBJ2-3 | . | TRBV11-2 | TGTGCCGGCAGCTTATCCCCTTCTTCGGCGCGTCGAGGAGATGTGGCAGATACGCAGTATTTT | CAGSLSPSSARRGDVADTQYF
14 | many | TRBJ2-1 | TRBD2 | TRBV30 | TGTGCCTGGGATCCTAGCGGGGGGTACAATGAGCAGTTCTTC | CAWDPSGGYNEQFF
13 | few | TRBJ2-7 | . | TRBV7-9 | TGTGCCAGCGCTAGGGATGGCTTTTACGAGCAGTACTTC | CASARDGFYEQYF
14 | many | TRBJ2-1 | TRBD2 | TRBV20-1 | TGCAGTGCTAGAGGAATGGCGGGAGTGGGTGAGCAGTTCTTC | CSARGMAGVGEQFF
14 | many | TRBJ1-5 | TRBD1 | TRBV11-2 | TGTGCCAGCAGCCGGACAGGGAGCAATCAGCCCCAGCATTTT | CASSRTGSNQPQHF
16 | . | TRBJ2-2 | . | TRBV6-6 | TGTGCCAGCAGTTACCGTTGGGGGGGGCTCGCCGGGGAGCTGTTTTTT | CASSYRWGGLAGELFF
14 | many | TRBJ2-4 | . | TRBV6-5 | TGTGCCAGCAGTTACAAGGGCTCCAAAAACATTCAGTACTTC | CASSYKGSKNIQYF
15 | many | TRBJ2-3 | TRBD2 | TRBV28 | TGTGCCAGCAGTTTACTAGCGGTGGGCACAGATACGCAGTATTTT | CASSLLAVGTDTQYF
15 | many | TRBJ2-7 | TRBD2 | TRBV11-2 | TGTGCCAGCAGCTCGGGGTTAGCGGGGGGCTACGAGCAGTACTTC | CASSSGLAGGYEQYF
15 | many | TRBJ2-1 | TRBD1 | TRBV29-1 | TGCAGCGTTGAAGTGTACAGGGGATTGTTGAATGAGCGGTTCTTC | CSVEVYRGLLNERFF
13 | . | TRBJ1-1 | . | TRBV11-2 | TGTGCCAGCAGTTATCTTTCAGGGGATGAAGCTTTCTTT | CASSYLSGDEAFF
15 | . | TRBJ1-4 | . | TRBV7-6 | TGTGCCAGCAGCCCCCTACGGACAACTAATGAAAAACTGTTTTTT | CASSPLRTTNEKLFF
14 | many | TRBJ2-3 | . | TRBV9 | TGTGCCAGCAGCCCTGAGACCGGCACAGATACGCAGTATTTT | CASSPETGTDTQYF
16 | many | TRBJ2-2 | TRBD1 | TRBV6-5 | TGTGCCAGCAGTTACTCGACAGGGGAGATGGCCGGGGAGCTGTTTTTT | CASSYSTGEMAGELFF
14 | . | TRBJ2-5 | . | TRBV11-2 | TGTGCCAGCAGCTCCTGGGACGGTGAGGGGACCCAGTACTTC | CASSSWDGEGTQYF
14 | many | TRBJ2-5 | . | TRBV11-2 | TGTGCCAGCAGCCCGGAGGCGGGTCGGTATGACCAGTACTTC | CASSPEAGRYDQYF
16 | once | TRBJ2-3 | TRBD2 | TRBV27 | TGTGCCAGCAGTTTATTACTAGCGGAGGGCACAGATACGCAGTATTTT | CASSLLLAEGTDTQYF
14 | many | TRBJ1-4 | . | TRBV27 | TGTGCCAGCACCCCCAAACCTGGGGATGAAAAACTGTTTTTT | CASTPKPGDEKLFF
17 | many | TRBJ2-5 | TRBD2 | TRBV4-1 | TGCGCCAGCAGCCAAGCCCCGACAGCGGGAGAGGGAGAGACCCAGTACTTC | CASSQAPTAGEGETQYF
15 | many | TRBJ2-7 | TRBD1 | TRBV15 | TGTGCCACCAGCCCGACAGGACAGGGGGTGAGAGAGCAGTACTTC | CATSPTGQGVREQYF
15 | many | TRBJ2-1 | TRBD2 | TRBV24-1 | TGTGCCACCAGTGGGGGGGGTCTCTCCTACAATGAGCAGTTCTTC | CATSGGGLSYNEQFF
13 | many | TRBJ2-7 | . | TRBV13 | TGTGCCAGCAGCATTATGGGGCAGCACGAGCAGTACTTC | CASSIMGQHEQYF
16 | many | TRBJ2-1 | . | TRBV18 | TGTGCCAGCTCCCCCCCGGAATGGACGGTTTACAATGAGCAGTTCTTC | CASSPPEWTVYNEQFF
16 | few | TRBJ1-1 | TRBD1 | TRBV28 | TGTGCCAGCAGTTTAGGGACAGGGTCACTGGTCACTGAAGCTTTCTTT | CASSLGTGSLVTEAFF
14 | many | TRBJ2-4 | TRBD2 | TRBV2 | TGTGCCAGCATTGGGGGAGGGACCAAAAACATTCAGTACTTC | CASIGGGTKNIQYF
15 | many | TRBJ2-2 | TRBD1 | TRBV29-1 | TGCAGCGTCGAGGACAGGGGGCTGAACACCGGGGAGCTGTTTTTT | CSVEDRGLNTGELFF
15 | few | TRBJ2-2 | . | TRBV6-2/TRBV6-3 | TGTGCCAGCAGCCTCGGGCTGGTGGGCACCGGGGAGCTGTTTTTT | CASSLGLVGTGELFF
15 | . | TRBJ2-7 | . | TRBV7-9 | TGTGCCAGCGCTCAGGGAACGGACAGCCGGGACGGGCAGTACTTC | CASAQGTDSRDGQYF
13 | . | TRBJ2-2 | . | TRBV7-9 | TGTGCCAGCAGCGTGTTGGGTACCGGGGAGCTGTTTTTT | CASSVLGTGELFF
15 | many | TRBJ1-4 | TRBD1 | TRBV4-1 | TGCGCCAGCAGCCTTACAGGGGACCCTAATGAAAAACTGTTTTTT | CASSLTGDPNEKLFF
15 | . | TRBJ2-1 | TRBD2 | TRBV5-3 | TGTGCCAGCTCCGGGACTAGCGGGAGATGGGATGAGCAGTTCTTC | CASSGTSGRWDEQFF
14 | few | TRBJ2-7 | . | TRBV3-1 | TGTGCCAGCAGCCAAGGCAGACAGAGCCACGAGCAGTACTTC | CASSQGRQSHEQYF
13 | many | TRBJ2-7 | . | TRBV15 | TGTGCCACCAGCCGAGCGCGCGCCTACGAGCAGTACTTC | CATSRARAYEQYF
16 | many | TRBJ2-3 | . | TRBV11-2 | TGTGCCAGCAGCTTAGTGGGGGCCGGGCGTCCAGATACGCAGTATTTT | CASSLVGAGRPDTQYF
11 | many | TRBJ1-2 | . | TRBV19 | TGTGCCAGTAGTACAAGCAGTGGCTACACCTTC | CASSTSSGYTF
15 | many | TRBJ2-1 | TRBD2 | TRBV4-1 | TGCGCCAGCAGCGCAACTAGCGGGAGTTCCTATGAGCAGTTCTTC | CASSATSGSSYEQFF
15 | many | TRBJ1-2 | . | TRBV13 | TGTGCCAGCAGCTTAGTTGGAGGGTTGGATTATGGCTACACCTTC | CASSLVGGLDYGYTF
12 | . | TRBJ1-2 | . | TRBV7-9 | TGTGCCAGCAGAGGACAGCACTATGGCTACACCTTC | CASRGQHYGYTF